This T cell receptor beta chain derives from a study of T-cell memory formation after mild COVID-19. One entry per CDR3 protein, called by TCRdb with MiXCR from the 5' RACE reads. Of about 100,000 distinct CDR3 sequences in the sample, 13% to 15% were seen once. This receptor was obtained from a man aged 18-30 years who had mild COVID-19 (a few samples of this study predate the infection). Cell type and time point are not known. Sequencing was performed on PBMCs or a T cell subset sorted from them (not recorded which).

CDR3 bases: TGTGCCAGCAGCTCCTCGAGATGCCTTGAAGCTTTCTTT. Its protein product is CASSSSRCLEAFF. The chain combines TRBV5-5 with TRBJ1-1; D is undetermined. With 3 bases removed from V and 7 bases from J, the gap between germline ends came to 13 bases. CDR3 length: 13 residues. Germline assignment: CDR1 SGHKS and CDR2 YYEKEE (reference sequence).